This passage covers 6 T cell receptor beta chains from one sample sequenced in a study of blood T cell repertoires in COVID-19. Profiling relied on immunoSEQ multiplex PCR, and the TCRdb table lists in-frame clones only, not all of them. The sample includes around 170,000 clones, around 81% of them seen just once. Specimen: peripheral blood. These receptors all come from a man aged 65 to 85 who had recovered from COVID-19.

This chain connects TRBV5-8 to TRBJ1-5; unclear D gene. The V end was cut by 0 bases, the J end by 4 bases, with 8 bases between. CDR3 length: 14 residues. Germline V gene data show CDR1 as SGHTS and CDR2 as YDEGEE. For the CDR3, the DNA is TGTGCCAGCAGCTTGGAACAGCTTAATCAGCCCCAGCATTTT. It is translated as CASSLEQLNQPQHF.

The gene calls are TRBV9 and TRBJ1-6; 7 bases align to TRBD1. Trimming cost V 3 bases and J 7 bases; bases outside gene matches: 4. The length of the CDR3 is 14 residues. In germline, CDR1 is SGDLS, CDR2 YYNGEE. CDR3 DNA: TGTGCCAGCAGCGCCCGGGACAGAAATTCACCCCTCCACTTT. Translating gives CASSARDRNSPLHF.

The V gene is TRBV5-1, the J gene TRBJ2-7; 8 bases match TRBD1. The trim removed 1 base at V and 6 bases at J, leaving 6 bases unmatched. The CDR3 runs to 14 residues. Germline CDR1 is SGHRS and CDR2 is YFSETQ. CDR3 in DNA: TGCGCCAGCAGCTTGAATTCAGGGGGCGTCGAGCAGTACTTC. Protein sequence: CASSLNSGGVEQYF.

CDR3 nucleotide sequence: TGCGCCAGCAGCCAAGATAACAGTCCGAACACTGAAGCTTTCTTT. This translates into CASSQDNSPNTEAFF. The chain combines TRBV4-3 with TRBJ1-1; D unresolved. Looked up from germline, CDR1 is LGHNA and CDR2 is YSLEER. The CDR3 is 15 residues long. Trimming left V 0 bases short and J 1 base short, with 9 bases between.

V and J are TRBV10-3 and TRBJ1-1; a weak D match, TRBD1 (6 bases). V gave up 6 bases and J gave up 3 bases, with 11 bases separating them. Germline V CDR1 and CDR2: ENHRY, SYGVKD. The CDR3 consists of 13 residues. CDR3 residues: CAISRDIDTEAFF. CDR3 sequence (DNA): TGTGCCATCAGCCGGGACATAGACACTGAAGCTTTCTTT.

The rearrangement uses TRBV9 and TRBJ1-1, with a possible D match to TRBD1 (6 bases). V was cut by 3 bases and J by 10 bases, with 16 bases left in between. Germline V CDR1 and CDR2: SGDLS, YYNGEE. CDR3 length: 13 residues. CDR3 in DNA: TGTGCCAGCAGCGGCCCGCAGGGGTCGGGAGCTTTCTTT. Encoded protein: CASSGPQGSGAFF.